The 7 T cell receptor beta chains listed next were all sequenced from one sample in a study of T cells in Graves' hyperthyroidism and ophthalmopathy. Amplification yielded TCR beta CDR3 regions, with RNA transcripts as the source. First-round RT-PCR with HTBI primers amplified the TCR CDR3 region. TCRdb analysed the multiplex PCR reads with MiXCR anew, one entry per CDR3 protein. The table has 690,000 or so distinct CDR3 sequences, about 19% seen once. Sample: blood. These receptors were taken from a woman aged 45-65 years with Graves' hyperthyroidism that later progressed to Graves' ophthalmopathy.

In its sample, this clonotype was seen many times. The chain has TRBV5-1 and TRBJ2-7, with no clear D. Looked up from germline, CDR1 is SGHRS and CDR2 is YFSETQ. The CDR3 sequence is 14 residues long. V lost 0 bases, J lost 5 bases, and 12 bases lay in between. As DNA, the CDR3 is TGCGCCAGCAGCTTGGAGAGCCAGACCCACGAGCAGTACTTC. Protein: CASSLESQTHEQYF.

The chain recombines TRBV19 with TRBJ1-2; 8 positions match TRBD1. V shed 6 bases and J 3 bases; nucleotides not matched to a gene: 12. In germline, CDR1 is LNHDA, CDR2 SQIVND (reference sequence). This CDR3 region has 16 residues. The CDR3 DNA is TGTGCCAGTAGACCCCTCCACAGGGGGGAGGACTATGGCTACACCTTC. Amino acid sequence: CASRPLHRGEDYGYTF.

Ten or more counts support this clonotype. The chain employs TRBV20-1 and TRBJ2-7; 10 bases are a match to TRBD1. CDR3 length equals 15 residues. CDR1 is DFQATT, CDR2 SNEGSKA, per germline (reference sequence). Trimming took 0 bases from V and 2 from J; bases not matched to a gene: 4. The CDR3 region has the DNA TGCAGTGCTAGAGATCTAGGACAGGGGGCCTACGAGCAGTACTTC. Amino acids: CSARDLGQGAYEQYF.

The rearrangement uses TRBV11-3 and TRBJ2-3; 7 nucleotides align to TRBD1. The CDR3 length is 15 residues. Unmatched junction bases numbered 6, after V lost 0 bases and J lost 6 bases. Germline values: CDR1 SGHNT, CDR2 YENEEA. The CDR3 protein is CASSLEGGDRDTQYF. The CDR3 DNA reads TGTGCCAGCAGCTTAGAAGGGGGCGACAGGGATACGCAGTATTTT. The full variable domain, in which reference TRBV11-3 and TRBJ2-3 provide the parts outside the CDR3, is EAGVVQSPRYKIIEKKQPVAFWCNPISGHNTLYWYLQNLGQGPELLIRYENEEAVDDSQLPKDRFSAERLKGVDSTLKIQPAELGDSAVYLCASSLEGGDRDTQYFGPGTRLTVL.

This chain links TRBV20-1 with TRBJ1-6; D is unresolved. The CDR3 covers 13 residues. Germline CDR1 and CDR2: DFQATT and SNEGSKA (reference sequence). V was trimmed by 4 bases and J by 14 bases, leaving 18 bases between them. The CDR3 coding sequence is TGCAGTGCTACTTCGGGCCCATACGAGGCCCTCCACTTT. It yields the protein CSATSGPYEALHF.

This clonotype was seen ten or more times. A read error may produce the germline difference seen at one junction end. The chain carries TRBV7-9 and TRBJ2-3; D assignment may be TRBD1 or TRBD2 (6 bases each). CDR1 is SEHNR, CDR2 FQNEAQ, per germline (reference sequence). CDR3 length: 15 amino acids. The chain's CDR3 is CASSSQEGVTDAQYF. The CDR3 DNA reads TGTGCCAGCAGCTCCCAGGAGGGGGTCACAGATGCGCAGTATTTT.

This clonotype has a count of ten or more. The gene calls are TRBV7-8 and TRBJ1-1; weak D call: TRBD1 (5 bases). Trimming pared 5 bases from V and 1 base from J, leaving 8 bases between. CDR3 length: 13 amino acids. CDR1 SGHVS and CDR2 FQNEAQ come from the germline V gene. CDR3 DNA: TGTGCCAGCAGCATACAGGAGAACACTGAAGCTTTCTTT. Residues: CASSIQENTEAFF.